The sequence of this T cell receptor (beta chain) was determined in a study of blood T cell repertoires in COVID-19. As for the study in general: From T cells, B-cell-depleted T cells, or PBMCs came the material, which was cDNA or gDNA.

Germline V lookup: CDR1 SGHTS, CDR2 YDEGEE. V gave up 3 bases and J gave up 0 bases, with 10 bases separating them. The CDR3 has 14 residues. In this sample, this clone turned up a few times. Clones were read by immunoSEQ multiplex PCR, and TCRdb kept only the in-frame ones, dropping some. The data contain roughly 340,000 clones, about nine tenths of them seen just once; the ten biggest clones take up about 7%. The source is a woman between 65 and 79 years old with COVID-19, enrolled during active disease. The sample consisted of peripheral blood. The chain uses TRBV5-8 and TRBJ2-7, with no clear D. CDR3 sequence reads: CASSSPGNSYEQYF. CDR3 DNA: TGTGCCAGCAGCTCGCCGGGTAACTCCTACGAGCAGTACTTC.